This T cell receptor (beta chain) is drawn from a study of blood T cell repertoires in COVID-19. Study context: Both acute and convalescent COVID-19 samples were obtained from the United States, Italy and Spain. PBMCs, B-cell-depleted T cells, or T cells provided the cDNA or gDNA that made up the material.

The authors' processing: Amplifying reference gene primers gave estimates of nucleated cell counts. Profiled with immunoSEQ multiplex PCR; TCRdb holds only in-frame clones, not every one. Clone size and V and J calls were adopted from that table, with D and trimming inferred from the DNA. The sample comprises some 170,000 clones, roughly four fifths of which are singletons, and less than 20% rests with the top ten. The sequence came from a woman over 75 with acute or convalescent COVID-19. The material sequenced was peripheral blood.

CDR3 loop: CASSPLGGANTGELFF. The CDR3 coding sequence is TGTGCCAGCAGCCCGCTCGGGGGGGCGAACACCGGGGAGCTGTTTTTT. The chain combines TRBV7-2 with TRBJ2-2, with 8 positions matching TRBD2. The germline gives CDR1 SGHTA, CDR2 FQGNSA. This CDR3 region has 16 residues. V gave up 5 bases and J gave up 0 bases; unmatched junction bases: 5.